Shown below are 5 T cell receptor beta chains from a single sample sequenced in a study of blood T cell repertoires in COVID-19. Produced via immunoSEQ multiplex PCR; TCRdb's table is partial and in-frame only. This sample carries approximately 220,000 clones, around 84% of them seen once, and the ten largest clones take 5.1%. The sample consisted of peripheral blood. The receptors originated from a woman aged 55-70 years who had recovered from COVID-19.

The gene calls are TRBV5-4 and TRBJ2-1; 14 bases align to TRBD2. This CDR3 spans 16 amino acids. The germline V gene encodes CDR1 SGHNT and CDR2 YYREEE (reference sequence). Losses at the gene ends were 4 bases for V and 12 bases for J; bases not matched to a gene: 12. The CDR3 DNA reads TGTGCCAGCAGCCCCCGCGGGACTAGCGGGAGCTTGGGGCAGTTCTTC. Translation gives CASSPRGTSGSLGQFF.

The chain is built from TRBV3-1 (or the pseudogene TRBV3-2) and TRBJ1-1; D perhaps matches TRBD1 (6 bases). V was trimmed by 2 bases and J by 6 bases, leaving 13 bases between them. The CDR3 runs to 14 residues. Germline loops: CDR1 LGHDT, CDR2 YNNKEL (reference sequence). The CDR3 bases are TGTGCCAGCAGCCAACGACAGGTCGTCGCTGAAGCTTTCTTT. Residues: CASSQRQVVAEAFF.

CDR3 DNA sequence: TGTGCCAGCAGCTGGACCCAACAGGGCGAGCAGTACTTC. Encoded protein: CASSWTQQGEQYF. V is TRBV7-9 and J is TRBJ2-7; possibly TRBD1 for D (6 bases). V lost 4 bases and J 6 bases, leaving 13 bases between the germline ends. Germline V lookup: CDR1 SEHNR, CDR2 FQNEAQ (reference sequence). There are 13 residues in the CDR3.

The rearrangement uses TRBV18 and TRBJ1-1, with D tentatively TRBD1 (6 bases). Trimming cost V 4 bases and J 1 base, with 10 bases left between them. Germline V gene lookup returns CDR1 KGHSH and CDR2 LQKENI. CDR3 length: 14 residues. CDR3: CASSLLTGNTEAFF. The CDR3, as DNA: TGTGCCAGCTCACTACTGACAGGGAACACTGAAGCTTTCTTT.

The V and J genes are TRBV7-2 and TRBJ2-4; D uncertain. Germline CDR1 reads SGHTA; CDR2 reads FQGNSA. Deletions cut 4 bases from V and 7 bases from J, with 8 bases between. The CDR3 covers 12 residues. The CDR3 protein is CASSSSPNIQYF. CDR3 bases: TGTGCCAGCAGCTCGTCCCCTAACATTCAGTACTTC.